Presented here are 23 T cell receptor beta chains from one specimen sequenced in a study of T cell responses to AZD1222 COVID-19 vaccine. Clones were sequenced by immunoSEQ multiplex PCR, and TCRdb holds only the in-frame ones, with some missing. The sample contains more than 95,000 clones, roughly nine tenths of which appear only once. The specimen was peripheral blood, collected 28 days after the second AZD1222 dose. These receptors were collected from an adult who received the AZD1222 COVID-19 vaccine.

V and J are TRBV3-1 (or the pseudogene TRBV3-2) and TRBJ2-1; D remains ambiguous. CDR3 size: 21 residues. Germline CDR1 and CDR2: LGHDT and YNNKEL (reference sequence). Trimming removed 0 bases from V and 0 bases from J, with 24 bases in between. The CDR3 DNA reads TGTGCCAGCAGCCAAGATCGGATGTCAGCCCAACTTCCAAGCTCCTACAATGAGCAGTTCTTC. This codes for CASSQDRMSAQLPSSYNEQFF.

This chain joins TRBV5-5 and TRBJ2-1; tentatively, D is TRBD1 or TRBD2 (5 bases each). This CDR3 spans 14 amino acids. Germline V gene sequence: CDR1 SGHKS, CDR2 YYEKEE (reference sequence). Between the trimmed V and J ends, which lost 3 bases and 10 bases, there was a span of 17 bases. The CDR3 DNA sequence: TGTGCCAGCAGCTCGGGCATCCCGGGACGGGAGCAGTTCTTC. The encoded protein is CASSSGIPGREQFF.

The J gene is TRBJ1-2, the V gene TRBV19; D is perhaps TRBD1 (5 bases). V dropped 6 bases and J dropped 8 bases, with 16 bases sitting between them. Germline V CDR1 and CDR2: LNHDA, SQIVND (reference sequence). CDR3 length: 13 residues. DNA for the CDR3: TGTGCCAGTAGACCTACAGGTGGAGGGGGCTACACCTTC. Translation gives CASRPTGGGGYTF.

Only one count was recorded for this clone. This chain uses TRBV30 with TRBJ2-3, with D perhaps being TRBD1 or TRBD2 (5 bases each). The V and J ends lost 2 bases and 1 base respectively, with 10 bases between them. The CDR3 loop spans 14 amino acids. Germline V gene lookup returns CDR1 GTSNPN and CDR2 SVGIG (reference sequence). CDR3 nucleotide sequence: TGTGCCTGGAGTATGGGGGATGGCACAGATACGCAGTATTTT. Protein product: CAWSMGDGTDTQYF.

The chain is built from TRBV6-5 and TRBJ1-4; 11 bases align to TRBD1. The V gene end was trimmed by 8 bases and the J gene end by 4 bases; junction bases not matched to a gene: 6. The CDR3 is 15 amino acids. Germline values: CDR1 MNHEY, CDR2 SVGAGI. CDR3 nucleotide sequence: TGTGCCAGCCGGGACAGGGGGGGGATTAATGAAAAACTGTTTTTT. Its translation: CASRDRGGINEKLFF.

The genes are TRBV28 and TRBJ2-7; no firm D call. CDR3 length: 13 amino acids. The V end was cut by 4 bases, the J end by 4 bases, with 11 bases between. Germline CDR1 is MDHEN and CDR2 is SYDVKM. Here the CDR3 reads CASSSLRPYEQYF. For the CDR3, the DNA is TGTGCCAGCAGTTCCCTCCGACCTTACGAGCAGTACTTC.

As for this clone: This sample also contains other DNA sequences that code for the same CDR3. The chain combines TRBV18 with TRBJ1-4, with D hard to call. The V end was cut by 6 bases, the J end by 2 bases, with 7 bases between. The CDR3 has 13 amino acids. In germline, CDR1 is KGHSH, CDR2 LQKENI. The CDR3 nucleotides read TGTGCCAGCTCCCCTGGGACTAATGAAAAACTGTTTTTT. Protein sequence: CASSPGTNEKLFF. The full variable domain, with the rest looked up from reference TRBV18 and TRBJ1-4, is NAGVMQNPRHLVRRRGQEARLRCSPMKGHSHVYWYRQLPEEGLKFMVYLQKENIIDESGMPKERFSAEFPKEGPSILRIQQVVRGDSAAYFCASSPGTNEKLFFGSGTQLSVL.

The V call is TRBV7-9, the J call TRBJ1-2; the D gene is possibly TRBD1 (6 bases). Germline V lookup: CDR1 SEHNR, CDR2 FQNEAQ (reference sequence). The CDR3 sequence is 14 residues long. Trimming removed 2 bases from V and 8 bases from J, with 15 bases in between. This chain's CDR3 is CASSLNRDKGGYTF. In DNA, the CDR3 is TGTGCCAGCAGCTTAAATCGGGACAAAGGCGGCTACACCTTC.

The gene calls are TRBV29-1 and TRBJ2-7, with D tentatively TRBD1 (5 bases). Germline-derived CDR1 and CDR2 are SQVTM and ANQGSEA. V was clipped by 1 base and J by 0 bases, with 19 bases between them. This CDR3 has 17 amino acids. DNA for the CDR3: TGCAGCGTTGAAGCTTACAATTCCAGGGTGGGCTCCTACGAGCAGTACTTC. Translated: CSVEAYNSRVGSYEQYF.

This clone was observed a few times. The CDR3 loop is CASSDRDSGVNEQFF. As DNA, the CDR3 is TGTGCCAGCAGTGACCGGGACTCGGGAGTCAATGAGCAGTTCTTC. The chain recombines TRBV6-4 with TRBJ2-1, with D perhaps TRBD2 (6 bases). From germline, CDR1 is MRHNA and CDR2 SNTAGT. This CDR3 is 15 amino acids long. Trimming removed 2 bases from V and 6 bases from J, with 14 bases in between.

The chain couples TRBV5-4 to TRBJ2-7, with D possibly matching TRBD2 (5 bases). Germline loops: CDR1 SGHNT, CDR2 YYREEE (reference sequence). V was pared by 0 bases and J by 3 bases, with 13 bases between. This CDR3 is built from 15 residues. The CDR3 bases are TGTGCCAGCAGCTTGGACGCGGGCTTTTACTACGAGCAGTACTTC. Its protein product is CASSLDAGFYYEQYF. Full variable domain (remainder filled in from reference TRBV5-4 and TRBJ2-7): ETGVTQSPTHLIKTRGQQVTLRCSSQSGHNTVSWYQQALGQGPQFIFQYYREEENGRGNFPPRFSGLQFPNYSSELNVNALELDDSALYLCASSLDAGFYYEQYFGPGTRLTVT.

The chain employs TRBV6-5 and TRBJ2-7, with TRBD2 matching over 10 bases. Germline CDR1 MNHEY, CDR2 SVGAGI. This CDR3 region has 14 residues. V trimming: 7 bases; J trimming: 3 bases; junction bases outside the gene matches: 6. CDR3 bases: TGTGCCAGCAATCTAGCGGGAGTTCGCTACGAGCAGTACTTC. This gives the protein CASNLAGVRYEQYF.

The V and J genes are TRBV28 and TRBJ1-4; weak D call: TRBD1 (6 bases). This CDR3 comprises 14 residues. The V end lost 7 bases, the J end lost 3 bases, and 12 bases lay between the germline ends. Germline assignment: CDR1 MDHEN and CDR2 SYDVKM. Here the CDR3 DNA reads TGTGCCAGCACCTTGGGGGGCCCTAATGAAAAACTGTTTTTT. Encoded protein: CASTLGGPNEKLFF.

The V and J genes are TRBV29-1 and TRBJ1-2; 7 positions match TRBD1. V shed 6 bases, J shed 7 bases, and the junction held 5 bases outside the gene matches. This CDR3 comprises 11 residues. Germline loops: CDR1 SQVTM, CDR2 ANQGSEA. In DNA, the CDR3 is TGCAGCGTCAAGACAGGGATTGGCTACACCTTC. This translates into CSVKTGIGYTF.

This chain uses TRBV2 with TRBJ2-5, with 7 bases that match TRBD1. V dropped 11 bases and J dropped 1; count of bases not matched to a gene: 4. CDR3 size: 12 residues. The germline CDR1 and CDR2 sequences are SNHLY and FYNNEI. In DNA, the CDR3 is TGTGCCGGACACAGGGGCCAAGAGACCCAGTACTTC. This encodes CAGHRGQETQYF.

The V gene is TRBV7-3, the J gene TRBJ2-3; D may be TRBD1 (6 bases). The CDR3 loop spans 14 amino acids. V gave up 7 bases and J gave up 2 bases, with 13 bases separating them. CDR1 SGHTA and CDR2 FQGTGA come from the germline V gene. For the CDR3, the DNA is TGTGCCAGCAACCTAGGACAGCTCACAGATACGCAGTATTTT. Amino acid sequence: CASNLGQLTDTQYF.

The chain joins TRBV27 to TRBJ1-5; TRBD1 matches at 8 bases. The CDR3 runs to 15 residues. The V gene end was trimmed by 3 bases and the J gene end by 1 base; junction bases not matched to a gene: 2. The V gene's germline CDR1 is MNHEY and CDR2 SMNVEV (reference sequence). Here the CDR3 DNA reads TGTGCCAGCAGTTTTAACAGGGGGAGCAATCAGCCCCAGCATTTT. It specifies CASSFNRGSNQPQHF.

The chain combines TRBV19 with TRBJ1-1; D might be TRBD1 (6 bases). Trimming shortened V by 6 bases and J by 11 bases, and 25 bases separated the two germline ends. The CDR3 contains 15 residues. Per germline, CDR1 LNHDA and CDR2 SQIVND (reference sequence). The CDR3 region has the DNA TGTGCCAGTAGCTCCATCGACAGGCAAGTACGTGGGGCTTTCTTT. It yields the protein CASSSIDRQVRGAFF.

J is TRBJ1-3 and V is TRBV9; D is possibly TRBD1 (6 bases). Deletions cut 6 bases from V and 3 bases from J, with 22 bases between. The CDR3 contains 17 residues. Germline-derived CDR1 and CDR2 are SGDLS and YYNGEE. Written as DNA, the CDR3 is TGTGCCAGCATACTTTCCGGGGGGCAGGGTCGTGGAAACACCATATATTTT. Its protein is CASILSGGQGRGNTIYF.

This sequence joins TRBV9 and TRBJ1-2; 7 nucleotides line up with TRBD1. The junction had 5 bases not matched to a gene; V was cut back by 0 bases and J by 6 bases. The CDR3 loop spans 14 amino acids. Germline assignment: CDR1 SGDLS and CDR2 YYNGEE. In DNA form, the CDR3 reads TGTGCCAGCAGCGTAGTAGGGGGCATCGATGGCTACACCTTC. Its translation: CASSVVGGIDGYTF.

This chain connects TRBV19 to TRBJ2-1; 16 bases line up with TRBD2. The trim removed 6 bases at V and 6 bases at J, leaving 2 bases unmatched. The V gene's germline CDR1 is LNHDA and CDR2 SQIVND (reference sequence). The CDR3 is made up of 15 amino acids. The CDR3 nucleotides are TGTGCCAGTAGGGGGACTAGCGGGAGGGGCAATGAGCAGTTCTTC. Amino acid sequence: CASRGTSGRGNEQFF.

CDR3 amino acids: CASSQGANEKLFF. The CDR3 DNA follows: TGTGCCAGCAGCCAAGGAGCTAATGAAAAACTGTTTTTT. This chain uses TRBV11-3 with TRBJ1-4; D not certain. Germline CDR1 is SGHNT and CDR2 is YENEEA. This CDR3 contains 13 residues. Trimming shortened V by 5 bases and J by 3 bases, and 7 bases separated the two germline ends.

This chain connects TRBV7-8 to TRBJ2-2; 8 bases are a match to TRBD1. Germline CDR1 and CDR2: SGHVS and FQNEAQ. V shed 1 base, J shed 5 bases, and the junction held 9 bases outside the gene matches. There are 17 residues in the CDR3. CDR3 sequence (DNA): TGTGCCAGCAGCTTAGGATACGGGACAGGTGGAACCGGGGAGCTGTTTTTT. Its translation is CASSLGYGTGGTGELFF.